The clone carrying this T cell receptor beta chain was counted a single time. Its antigen remains unknown. Using immunoSEQ multiplex PCR, the repertoire was profiled, and TCRdb retains in-frame clones only, with some absent. The sample consists of approximately 90,000 clones, around 90% of them appearing once. Looked up from germline, CDR1 is SNHLY and CDR2 is FYNNEI. CDR3 length: 11 amino acids. V was pared by 7 bases and J by 5 bases, with 9 bases between. The sample originates from a study of T cell responses to AZD1222 COVID-19 vaccine. Study background: Second-dose intervals near 4 or 12 weeks were combined.

Findings of the study overall: Among spike-specific TCRs, nearly half reportedly target unmutated variant regions.

The J gene is TRBJ2-7, the V gene TRBV2; D unclear. The sample here was peripheral blood, taken on day 0 of AZD1222 vaccination. The TCR originated in an adult in good health. The CDR3 loop is CASIRNNEQYF. The CDR3 nucleotides are TGTGCCAGCATCCGGAACAACGAGCAGTACTTC.